The rows below give T cell receptor beta chains drawn from one sample of a study of blood T cells in healthy people across ages. TCRdb recomputed calls from the 5' RACE reads with MiXCR, one row per CDR3 protein. The sample holds about 900,000 distinct CDR3 sequences, about 48% seen once. Sequenced sample: blood. Receptor source: a man aged 25 to 40 in good health. The CDR3 runs from the conserved cysteine through the conserved F or W. D genes are given only for firm matches. For some rows the clone size is stated as once, few or many, or as a class when expanded; others skip it.

>TRBV10-3|NA|few|12|TRBJ2-1
TGTGCCATCAGTACCACAGGGAATGAGCAGTTCTTC
CAISTTGNEQFF
>TRBV7-9|TRBD1|NA|16|TRBJ2-7
TGTGCCAGCAGCTTTTCCGGGACAGGGGGTTACAATGAGCAGTACTTC
CASSFSGTGGYNEQYF
>TRBV12-3/TRBV12-4|NA|NA|14|TRBJ2-1
TGTGCCAGCAGTGTAGTGGGCCCCCAAAATGAGCAGTTCTTC
CASSVVGPQNEQFF
>TRBV5-1|NA|few|12|TRBJ2-3
TGCGCCAGCAGCATGGACCTGGCTACGCAGTATTTT
CASSMDLATQYF
>TRBV11-1|TRBD1|NA|13|TRBJ2-7
TGTGCCAGCAGCCCGGGACAGGCTGGCGAGCAGTACTTC
CASSPGQAGEQYF
>TRBV28|NA|NA|14|TRBJ2-5
TGTGCCAGCACCACTCAACAGGGAGGAGAGACCCAGTACTTC
CASTTQQGGETQYF
>TRBV6-6|NA|NA|14|TRBJ2-7
TGTGCCAGCAGTTACGGCATCCTACCCTACGAGCAGTACTTC
CASSYGILPYEQYF
>TRBV20-1|NA|NA|16|TRBJ2-7
TGCAGTGCTAGAGATTGGGCAGGGATGGTGTCCTACGAGCAGTACTTC
CSARDWAGMVSYEQYF
>TRBV7-2|TRBD1|NA|15|TRBJ2-1
TGTGCCAGCCGCAGGTCGGGACAGTCGATCAATGAGCAGTTCTTC
CASRRSGQSINEQFF
>TRBV5-1|NA|NA|13|TRBJ2-7
TGCGCCAGCAGCCCACAGGGAGACAATGAGCAGTACTTC
CASSPQGDNEQYF
>TRBV3-1|NA|NA|12|TRBJ2-1
TGTGCCAGCAGCCAAAGTTTTGGTGAGCAGTTCTTC
CASSQSFGEQFF
>TRBV5-1|NA|many|15|TRBJ2-3
TGCGCCAGCAGCTTGGTGGCGGCTAGCACAGATACGCAGTATTTT
CASSLVAASTDTQYF
>TRBV28|NA|NA|14|TRBJ2-7
TGTGCCAGCAGTTTGGGGCTTACCCCCTACGAGCAGTACTTC
CASSLGLTPYEQYF
>TRBV4-1|TRBD1|many|19|TRBJ2-6
TGCGCCAGCAGCCAAGAAAAGGGGACAGGCCGCTCTGGGGCCAACGTCCTGACTTTC
CASSQEKGTGRSGANVLTF
>TRBV2|TRBD2|few|15|TRBJ2-7
TGTGCCAGCAGACCGAGCGGGATCCTCTACTACGAGCAGTACTTC
CASRPSGILYYEQYF
>TRBV29-1|NA|NA|15|TRBJ2-4
TGCAGCGTCGCGGATGGGGGCTACGCCAGAAACATTCAGTACTTC
CSVADGGYARNIQYF
>TRBV5-1|TRBD1|NA|15|TRBJ1-5
TGCGCCAGCAGCCGCGGGACAGATAGCAATCGGCCCCAGCATTTT
CASSRGTDSNRPQHF
>TRBV3-1|NA|few|14|TRBJ1-2
TGTGCCAGCAGCCAGCTCGGACTAGTGGAGGGCTACACCTTC
CASSQLGLVEGYTF
>TRBV29-1|NA|NA|13|TRBJ2-6
TGCAGCGTTGTCAAAACTGGGGCCAACGTCCTGACTTTC
CSVVKTGANVLTF
>TRBV4-1|NA|few|12|TRBJ2-1
TGCGCCAGCAGCCAAGATAGGCGTGAGCAGTTCTTC
CASSQDRREQFF
>TRBV20-1|NA|few|14|TRBJ2-3
TGCAGTGCTGAGACAGGGACGGGGGGTGATACGCAGTATTTT
CSAETGTGGDTQYF
>TRBV4-1|TRBD1|NA|17|TRBJ2-2
TGCGCCAGCAGCCAAGATTTAACACAGGGGTACACCGGGGAGCTGTTTTTT
CASSQDLTQGYTGELFF
>TRBV10-3|TRBD1|few|18|TRBJ2-2
TGTGCCATCAGTGAATTTTCGGGACAGGGCAGAACAACCGGGGAGCTGTTTTTT
CAISEFSGQGRTTGELFF
>TRBV5-1|NA|NA|13|TRBJ2-1
TGCGCCAGCAGCTTGGCCCCGGGCCGGGAGCAGTTCTTC
CASSLAPGREQFF
>TRBV9|TRBD1|few|14|TRBJ1-1
TGTGCCAGCAGCGAAGGGGGCGAAAACACTGAAGCTTTCTTT
CASSEGGENTEAFF
>TRBV29-1|TRBD1|NA|15|TRBJ2-7
TGCAGCGTGTCAGTTGCCGGGACAGGGTCCTACGAGCAGTACTTC
CSVSVAGTGSYEQYF
>TRBV12-3/TRBV12-4|TRBD1|NA|14|TRBJ1-5
TGTGCCAGCAAGGACAGGGGGCTTGGTCAGCCCCAGCATTTT
CASKDRGLGQPQHF
>TRBV6-5|NA|NA|17|TRBJ1-5
TGTGCCAGCAGTTTATCCACAGTGGGGTTAGGAAATCAGCCCCAGCATTTT
CASSLSTVGLGNQPQHF